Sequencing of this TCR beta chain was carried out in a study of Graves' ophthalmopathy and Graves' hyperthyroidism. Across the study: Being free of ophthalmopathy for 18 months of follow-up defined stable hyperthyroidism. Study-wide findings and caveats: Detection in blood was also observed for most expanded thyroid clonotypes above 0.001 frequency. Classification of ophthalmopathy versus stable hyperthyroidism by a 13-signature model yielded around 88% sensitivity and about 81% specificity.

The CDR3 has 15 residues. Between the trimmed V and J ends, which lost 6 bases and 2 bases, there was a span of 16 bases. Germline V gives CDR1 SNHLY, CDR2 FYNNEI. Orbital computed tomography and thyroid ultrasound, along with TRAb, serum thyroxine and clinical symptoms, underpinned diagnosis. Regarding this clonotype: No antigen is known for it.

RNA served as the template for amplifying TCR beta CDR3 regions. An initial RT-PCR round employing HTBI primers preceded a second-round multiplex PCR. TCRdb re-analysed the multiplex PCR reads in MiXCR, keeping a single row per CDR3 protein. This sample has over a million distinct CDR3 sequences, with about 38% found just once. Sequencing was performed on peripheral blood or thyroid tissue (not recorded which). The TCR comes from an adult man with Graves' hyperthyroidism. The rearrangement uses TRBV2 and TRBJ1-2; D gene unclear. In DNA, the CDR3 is TGTGCCAGCAGCCAACTCGCAGGCGCCAACTATGGCTACACCTTC. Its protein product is CASSQLAGANYGYTF.